The entry below gives a single T cell receptor (beta chain) sequence along with its context. Which antigen it targets is not known. Base quality data are lacking; no much larger clone is found one base away. The sample's time point, from its label and the paper: blood 2 weeks post-SBRT. The sample's treatment or condition label, in plain terms: 15 Gy SBRT to primary tumor, nephrectomy 4 weeks later. To follow tumor-enriched clonotypes, serial peripheral blood was collected from radiation-treated patients at baseline and at 2 weeks and 4 weeks after SBRT. All patients had renal cell carcinoma with clear cell pathology. Genomic DNA for TCR sequencing was prepared using the QIAamp DNA Blood Mini Kit (Qiagen). The analyses included just those samples that passed every quality control check. These data come from a study of radiation and T cells in renal cell carcinoma (dated by TCRdb to 2020 to 2021). Regarding the research as a whole: The samples were drawn from a clinical trial, where primary renal cell carcinomas were treated with 15 Gy of stereotactic body radiation therapy and then removed by nephrectomy 4 weeks afterward. TCR beta sequencing covered 50 or so samples in total, comprising some 26 tumors and roughly 27 peripheral blood samples. Across all 50 or so samples, several million unique CDR3 nucleotide sequences, encoding approximately 2.5 million unique CDR3 amino acid sequences, were identified.

Beyond this particular receptor, the publication reports: An increase in top tumor clonotypes in blood was observed from baseline to 2 weeks post-radiation, followed by contraction by 4 weeks, which was taken to suggest transient expansion of tumor-resident clones. Because pretreatment tumor biopsies were not available, the study could not determine whether clonotypes were already present within the tumor at baseline. Blood repertoire dynamics were not followed beyond 4 weeks after treatment. Effects of radiation dose or scheduling on the TCR repertoire could not be addressed with the single-armed trial design.

TCR beta libraries were generated from genomic DNA with the immunoSEQ kit, following the manufacturer's recommendations. For library preparation, a first multiplex PCR was performed with proprietary primers, followed by a second PCR in which unique barcodes were added, and bead cleanups were performed after each round. Each sample batch included a kit-provided positive control reaction and a negative control reaction. The final libraries underwent checking on an Agilent 4200 TapeStation D1000 ScreenTape, volumetric pooling, and quantification by qPCR. Sequencing ran on an Illumina NextSeq500 with a MidOutput 150-cycle cartridge, using 156 Read1 and 15 Index1 cycles with kit custom primers. The pooled library was loaded at approximately 0.97 pM with around 22% PhiX control spiked in. Per the authors' processing: Vendor-processed data were analyzed in R, and a clonotype was defined as all T cells sharing the same CDR3 nucleotide sequence. For clone abundance analyses, frequencies were normalized to the 10,000 most abundant clones per sample. Before analysis, public T cell clones were removed, and these numbered fewer than six per sample on average. Tumor-enriched clonotypes and baseline blood-enriched clonotypes were defined as those with an abundance difference of at least 32-fold between compartments. A beta-binomial differential abundance model was used to identify clonotypes that were expanded or contracted between blood time points. The Baroni-Urbani and Buser coefficient was used to measure tumor-blood repertoire similarity, and groups were compared with two-tailed Wilcoxon tests in R. Entries here come from immuneACCESS through TCRdb and include only in-frame sequences with V and J called. Some clones fail to appear in such tables; in the studies checked, an unresolved V gene covers under half of the shortfall, and the cause of the remainder is unknown. That table furnishes V, J and clone size, whereas the DNA furnished D and trimming. This sample holds some 76,000 clones; 82% were observed only once. Of the sample, 5.8% is held by the ten largest clones.

The sample in question was blood, obtained from a patient whose treatment included radiotherapy and nephrectomy. The TCR comes from a man aged 55-75 years with renal cell carcinoma.

The CDR3 region has the sequence CATNLDRVTEAFF. The bases are TGTGCCACCAACCTCGACAGGGTGACTGAAGCTTTCTTT. Recombination connected TRBV15 to TRBJ1-1, and TRBD1 matches 7 of the central bases. The CDR3 has 13 amino acids, counting the end cysteine and phenylalanine. The read is trimmed to its CDR3 DNA, 39 bases read in frame from base 1. CDR1 and CDR2, looked up from the germline V gene (reference sequence), are LNHNV and YYDKDF. Ends trimmed: V by 7 bases, J by 5 bases; bases unmatched to a gene: 7.